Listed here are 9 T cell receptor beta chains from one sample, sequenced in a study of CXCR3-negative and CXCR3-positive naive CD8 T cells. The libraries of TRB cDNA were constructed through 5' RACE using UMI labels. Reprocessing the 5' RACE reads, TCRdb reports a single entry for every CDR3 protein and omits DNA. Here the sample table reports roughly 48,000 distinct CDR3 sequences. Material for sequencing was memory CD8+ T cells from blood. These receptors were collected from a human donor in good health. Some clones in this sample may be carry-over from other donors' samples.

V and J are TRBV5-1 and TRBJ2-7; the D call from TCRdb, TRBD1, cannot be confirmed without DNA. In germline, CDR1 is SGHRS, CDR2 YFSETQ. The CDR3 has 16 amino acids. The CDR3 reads CASSAAPSGGSYEQYF.

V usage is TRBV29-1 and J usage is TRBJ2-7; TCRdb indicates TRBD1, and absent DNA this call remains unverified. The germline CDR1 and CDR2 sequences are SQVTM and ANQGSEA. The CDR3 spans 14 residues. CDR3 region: CSVEEGQGAYEQYF.

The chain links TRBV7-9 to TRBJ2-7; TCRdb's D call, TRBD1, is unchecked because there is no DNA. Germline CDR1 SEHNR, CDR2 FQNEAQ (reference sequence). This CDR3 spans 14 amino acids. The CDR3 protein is CASSNRDRDYEQYF.

The CDR3 loop reads CASRTGGLYGYTF. The rearrangement joins TRBV12-3 or TRBV12-4 to TRBJ1-2; the D gene TCRdb calls, TRBD1, cannot be checked with no DNA. The length of the CDR3 is 13 residues.

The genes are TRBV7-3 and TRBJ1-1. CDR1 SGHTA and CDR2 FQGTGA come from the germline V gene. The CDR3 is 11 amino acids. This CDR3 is CASSLGTEAFF. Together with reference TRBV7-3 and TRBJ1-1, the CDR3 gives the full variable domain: GAGVSQTPSNKVTEKGKYVELRCDPISGHTALYWYRQSLGQGPEFLIYFQGTGAADDSGLPNDRFFAVRPEGSVSTLKIQRTERGDSAVYLCASSLGTEAFFGQGTRLTVV.

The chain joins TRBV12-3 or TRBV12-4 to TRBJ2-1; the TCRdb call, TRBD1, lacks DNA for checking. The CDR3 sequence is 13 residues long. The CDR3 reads CASRPDRDNEQFF.

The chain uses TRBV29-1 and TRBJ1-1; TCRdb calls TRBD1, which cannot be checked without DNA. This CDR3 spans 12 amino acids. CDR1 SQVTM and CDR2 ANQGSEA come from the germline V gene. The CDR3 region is CSVELWAGEAFF.

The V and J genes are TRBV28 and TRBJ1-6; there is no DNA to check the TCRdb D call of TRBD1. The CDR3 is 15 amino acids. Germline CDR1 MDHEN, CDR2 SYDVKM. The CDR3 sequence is CATAPATGVGSPLHF.

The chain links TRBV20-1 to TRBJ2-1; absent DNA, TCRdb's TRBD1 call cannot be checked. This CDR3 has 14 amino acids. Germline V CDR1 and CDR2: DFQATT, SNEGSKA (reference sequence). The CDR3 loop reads CSADSGDDYNEQFF.